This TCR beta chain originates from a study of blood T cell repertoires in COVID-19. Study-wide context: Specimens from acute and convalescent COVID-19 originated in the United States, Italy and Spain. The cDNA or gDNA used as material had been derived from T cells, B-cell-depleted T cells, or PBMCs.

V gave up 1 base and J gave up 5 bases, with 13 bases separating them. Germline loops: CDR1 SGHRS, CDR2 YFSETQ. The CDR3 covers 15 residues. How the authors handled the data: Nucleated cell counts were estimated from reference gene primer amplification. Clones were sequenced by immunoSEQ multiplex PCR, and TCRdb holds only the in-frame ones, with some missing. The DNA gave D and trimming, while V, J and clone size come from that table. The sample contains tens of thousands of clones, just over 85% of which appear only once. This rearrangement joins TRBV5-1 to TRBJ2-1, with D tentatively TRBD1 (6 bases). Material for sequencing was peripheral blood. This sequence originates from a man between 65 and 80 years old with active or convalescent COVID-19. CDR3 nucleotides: TGCGCCAGCAGCTTGACAGGGATGGACAACAATGAGCAGTTCTTC. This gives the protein CASSLTGMDNNEQFF.